The 29 T cell receptor beta chains below come from one sample, sequenced in a study of T cell repertoires in cytomegalovirus infection. These receptors' targets are unknown. A single record per CDR3 protein comes from TCRdb applying MiXCR to the reads. The table records roughly 990,000 distinct CDR3 sequences, 31% of them present only once. The sequencing used cultured CD8+ T cells from PBMCs, collected from culture after CMV antigen stimulation. The receptors shown here come from a human donor in good health (CMV status not recorded). Some clones in this sample may be carry-over from other donors' samples.

This clonotype was counted only a few times. The chain employs TRBV28 and TRBJ1-1, with D possibly matching TRBD1 (6 bases). V lost 8 bases to trimming and J lost 0 bases, with 13 bases between them. Germline V lookup: CDR1 MDHEN, CDR2 SYDVKM. This CDR3 is 14 amino acids long. In DNA, the CDR3 is TGTGCCAGCGGGGATACAGGGATGAACACTGAAGCTTTCTTT. Its translation is CASGDTGMNTEAFF.

V and J are TRBV3-1 and TRBJ2-5; no definite D call. The germline V gene encodes CDR1 LGHDT and CDR2 YNNKEL (reference sequence). Trimming shortened V by 1 base and J by 5 bases, and 11 bases separated the two germline ends. This CDR3 spans 14 amino acids. The DNA for the CDR3 is TGTGCCAGCAGCCAAGGCCCCCCACGGGAGACCCAGTACTTC. It specifies CASSQGPPRETQYF.

This clonotype has a handful of counts. The chain uses TRBV6-5 and TRBJ1-2; 7 bases line up with TRBD1. CDR3 length equals 13 residues. Per germline, CDR1 MNHEY and CDR2 SVGAGI. V lost 6 bases, J lost 0 bases, and 1 base stayed unmatched. The CDR3 DNA reads as TGTGCCAGCAGACAGGGGACTAACTATGGCTACACCTTC. This gives the protein CASRQGTNYGYTF.

The rearrangement links TRBV27 to TRBJ2-4; the D gene could be TRBD1 or TRBD2 (5 bases each). The length of the CDR3 is 14 residues. Trimming shortened V by 1 base and J by 6 bases, and 10 bases separated the two germline ends. The germline gives CDR1 MNHEY, CDR2 SMNVEV (reference sequence). CDR3 DNA: TGTGCCAGCAGTTTATGGGGTGGGGGAAACATTCAGTACTTC. Translated, it gives CASSLWGGGNIQYF.

This clonotype was seen a few times. This chain links TRBV6-6 with TRBJ2-1; D gene ambiguous. The ends were cut back, 6 bases at V and 2 bases at J, with 11 bases in the middle. Germline CDR1 is MNHNY and CDR2 is SVGAGI (reference sequence). The CDR3 loop spans 14 amino acids. CDR3 nucleotide sequence: TGTGCCAGCAGCGTAATGGGCGCCTACAATGAGCAGTTCTTC. Amino acid sequence: CASSVMGAYNEQFF.

The chain carries TRBV4-1 and TRBJ2-1; D is undetermined. Germline V lookup: CDR1 MGHRA, CDR2 YSYEKL. V was clipped by 1 base and J by 8 bases, with 18 bases between them. The CDR3 loop spans 16 amino acids. The CDR3 is CASSQGPSVARDEQFF. The CDR3 DNA sequence: TGCGCCAGCAGCCAAGGACCCAGCGTCGCGAGAGATGAGCAGTTCTTC.

The chain uses TRBV7-6 and TRBJ2-1; D perhaps matches TRBD1 (6 bases). The CDR3 has 12 amino acids. Germline V lookup: CDR1 SGHVS, CDR2 FNYEAQ. The V gene lost 5 bases and the J gene lost 8 bases, with 10 bases spanning the gap. In DNA form, the CDR3 reads TGTGCCAGCAGCCAGGGGCTAGATGAGCAGTTCTTC. As protein: CASSQGLDEQFF.

The gene calls are TRBV7-9 and TRBJ2-2; weak D call: TRBD1 (7 bases). Germline CDR1 SEHNR, CDR2 FQNEAQ (reference sequence). V dropped 4 bases and J dropped 3 bases, with 18 bases sitting between them. The CDR3 has 17 amino acids. In DNA form, the CDR3 reads TGTGCCAGCAGCTCGTCGGATCAGGGGGGATACACCGGGGAGCTGTTTTTT. Its translation is CASSSSDQGGYTGELFF.

This clonotype was recorded many times. The DNA for the CDR3 is TGCAGTGCGCACATCAGGGGTAAAGGGTCCTACAATGAGCAGTTCTTC. Protein product: CSAHIRGKGSYNEQFF. V is TRBV20-1 and J is TRBJ2-1; perhaps TRBD1 as D (6 bases). Trimming cost V 6 bases and J 1 base, with 19 bases left between them. CDR3 length: 16 amino acids. Germline CDR1 is DFQATT and CDR2 is SNEGSKA (reference sequence).

V is TRBV6-1 and J is TRBJ2-7; TRBD1 aligns across 8 bases. Germline V gives CDR1 MNHNS, CDR2 SASEGT. After removal of 6 bases from V and 0 bases from J, the junction contained 7 bases not matched to a gene. The length of the CDR3 is 15 residues. The CDR3 sequence is CASRQGERYSYEQYV. The CDR3 DNA sequence: TGTGCCAGCAGACAGGGGGAAAGGTACTCCTACGAGCAGTACGTC.

V gene TRBV19 combines with J gene TRBJ2-3, with TRBD2 matching 14 bases. Germline lookup yields CDR1 LNHDA and CDR2 SQIVND (reference sequence). CDR3 length equals 17 residues. V dropped 4 bases and J dropped 2; count of bases not matched to a gene: 5. The CDR3 sequence is CASSTSGLAGVTDTQYF. The CDR3 DNA reads as TGTGCCAGTAGTACCTCGGGACTAGCGGGGGTCACAGATACGCAGTATTTT.

A few counts support this clonotype. This chain joins TRBV4-1 and TRBJ2-5; D is perhaps TRBD1 (5 bases). Germline values: CDR1 MGHRA, CDR2 YSYEKL. The CDR3 contains 14 residues. The germline V and J ends were trimmed by 1 base and 5 bases, with 11 bases remaining between them. Here the CDR3 reads CASSQVARVETQYF. Written as DNA, the CDR3 is TGCGCCAGCAGCCAAGTTGCCAGGGTGGAGACCCAGTACTTC.

This clonotype has a count of ten or more. The V call is TRBV7-8, the J call TRBJ2-3; D may be TRBD1 or TRBD2 (5 bases each). The V end was cut by 3 bases, the J end by 6 bases, with 16 bases between. Germline CDR1 is SGHVS and CDR2 is FQNEAQ. The CDR3 totals 15 residues. The CDR3: CASSFRGRAVDTQYF. The CDR3 DNA reads TGTGCCAGCAGCTTCCGGGGACGGGCTGTTGATACGCAGTATTTT.

The CDR3 loop is CASSQLGRGTEAFF. The DNA for the CDR3 is TGTGCCAGCAGCCAGCTGGGGAGGGGCACTGAAGCTTTCTTT. The rearrangement joins TRBV14 to TRBJ1-1, with D possibly TRBD1 on 5 matching bases. Germline V gene sequence: CDR1 SGHDN, CDR2 FVKESK. Between the trimmed V and J ends, which lost 3 bases and 4 bases, there was a span of 12 bases. The CDR3 has 14 amino acids.

The chain's CDR3 is CASSLTWAGGNTEAFF. In DNA form, the CDR3 reads TGTGCCAGCAGTCTGACCTGGGCGGGTGGGAACACTGAAGCTTTCTTT. The chain uses TRBV28 and TRBJ1-1; D is uncertain. CDR3 length: 16 residues. Germline values: CDR1 MDHEN, CDR2 SYDVKM. Trimming pared 5 bases from V and 1 base from J, leaving 17 bases between. Full variable domain (rest looked up from reference TRBV28 and TRBJ1-1): DVKVTQSSRYLVKRTGEKVFLECVQDMDHENMFWYRQDPGLGLRLIYFSYDVKMKEKGDIPEGYSVSREKKERFSLILESASTNQTSMYLCASSLTWAGGNTEAFFGQGTRLTVV.

This clonotype appeared a few times. V and J are TRBV24-1 and TRBJ1-2; unclear D gene. Trimming left V 4 bases short and J 2 bases short, with 10 bases between. The CDR3 runs 14 residues. From germline, CDR1 is KGHDR and CDR2 SFDVKD. The CDR3 loop reads CATSDYTVNYGYTF. The CDR3 nucleotides read TGTGCCACCAGTGACTACACAGTGAACTATGGCTACACCTTC.

This clonotype has a count of ten or more. This chain links TRBV7-2 with TRBJ1-2; tentative D call: TRBD1 (5 bases). The CDR3 has 15 residues. V was cut by 2 bases and J by 2 bases, with 12 bases left in between. The V gene's germline CDR1 is SGHTA and CDR2 FQGNSA. The CDR3 is CASSLSRALNYGYTF. The DNA for the CDR3 is TGTGCCAGCAGCTTAAGCAGGGCTTTAAACTATGGCTACACCTTC.

The genes are TRBV29-1 and TRBJ2-7; TRBD1 is a possible D gene (6 bases). The CDR3 runs 14 residues. The germline gives CDR1 SQVTM, CDR2 ANQGSEA. V was cut by 3 bases and J by 2 bases, with 14 bases left in between. CDR3 in DNA: TGCAGCGTTGAGGCGCTGGACAGAGCCTACGAGCAGTACTTC. Its protein product is CSVEALDRAYEQYF.

Remarks on this clonotype: Given a much more abundant clone one base away, this may be a read error. The chain joins TRBV6-5 to TRBJ2-1, with D possibly matching TRBD1 (6 bases). The length of the CDR3 is 17 residues. V was shortened by 4 bases and J by 8 bases, with 24 bases between the two germline ends. CDR1 and CDR2 from the germline V gene are MNHEY and SVGAGI. CDR3 in amino acids: CASSSNTGHHVYHEQFF. The CDR3 nucleotides are TGTGCCAGCAGTTCAAATACGGGACACCATGTATACCATGAGCAGTTCTTC.

Details on this clonotype: One base away lies a much larger clone, so this may be a sequencing read error. The DNA of the CDR3 is TGTGCCAGCAGCTCCCTTAGCGGGGAGGCCTCAAATGAGCAGTTCTTC. It is translated as CASSSLSGEASNEQFF. The chain joins TRBV7-9 to TRBJ2-1, with 8 bases matching TRBD2. CDR1 and CDR2 from the germline V gene are SEHNR and FQNEAQ (reference sequence). V was clipped by 4 bases and J by 7 bases; unmatched bases: 12. The CDR3 runs to 16 residues.

This clonotype was counted at least ten times. The chain couples TRBV11-3 to TRBJ1-1, with 7 positions matching TRBD1. The V gene end was trimmed by 4 bases and the J gene end by 2 bases; junction bases not matched to a gene: 10. The CDR3 length is 16 residues. Germline V CDR1 and CDR2: SGHNT, YENEEA. The CDR3 DNA reads as TGTGCCAGCAGCTACAGGACAGGAAAGGGAAACACTGAAGCTTTCTTT. The encoded protein is CASSYRTGKGNTEAFF.

This clonotype was counted at least ten times. The chain has TRBV12-3 or TRBV12-4 and TRBJ2-7; D might be TRBD1 (6 bases). The length of the CDR3 is 16 residues. V was clipped by 2 bases and J by 3 bases, with 17 bases between them. CDR3 residues: CASSLNPGTTYYEQYV. The DNA of the CDR3 is TGTGCCAGCAGTTTAAATCCCGGGACAACATACTACGAGCAGTACGTC.

This clonotype was picked up a small number of times. This chain joins TRBV7-8 and TRBJ2-3; 12 positions match TRBD2. J gave up 3 bases and V 4 bases, and 11 bases lay outside the gene matches. Germline lookup yields CDR1 SGHVS and CDR2 FQNEAQ. The CDR3 extends over 18 amino acids. The CDR3 here is CASSSRLAGEFLTDTQYF. The CDR3 DNA sequence: TGTGCCAGCAGCTCCCGACTAGCGGGGGAATTTTTGACAGATACGCAGTATTTT.

The V and J genes are TRBV2 and TRBJ1-1, with D unresolved. Germline CDR1 is SNHLY and CDR2 is FYNNEI. CDR3 length: 10 amino acids. Trimming left V 10 bases short and J 4 bases short, with 7 bases between. CDR3 sequence (DNA): TGTGCCACCTATTCCACTGAAGCTTTCTTT. Amino acids: CATYSTEAFF. Complete variable domain (other parts from reference TRBV2 and TRBJ1-1): EPEVTQTPSHQVTQMGQEVILRCVPISNHLYFYWYRQILGQKVEFLVSFYNNEISEKSEIFDDQFSVERPDGSNFTLKIRSTKLEDSAMYFCATYSTEAFFGQGTRLTVV.

This clonotype was counted between two and nine times. V is TRBV4-3 and J is TRBJ2-5; 7 positions match TRBD2. Germline-derived CDR1 and CDR2 are LGHNA and YSLEER. V gave up 0 bases and J gave up 5 bases; unmatched junction bases: 9. CDR3 length: 16 amino acids. The CDR3 DNA is TGCGCCAGCAGCCAAGATCGCTTGGGGGGGAGGGAGACCCAGTACTTC. It specifies CASSQDRLGGRETQYF.

The chain joins TRBV5-4 to TRBJ1-3, with D possibly TRBD1 on 6 matching bases. The CDR3 has 17 residues. In germline, CDR1 is SGHNT, CDR2 YYREEE (reference sequence). V lost 4 bases, J lost 0 bases, and 17 bases lay in between. CDR3 sequence: CASSGGTQSNSGNTIYF. The CDR3 DNA is TGTGCCAGCAGCGGTGGGACACAGAGTAACTCTGGAAACACCATATATTTT.

The chain combines TRBV24-1 with TRBJ2-1; 12 bases agree with TRBD2. This CDR3 contains 16 residues. Germline lookup yields CDR1 KGHDR and CDR2 SFDVKD. Germline trimming cut 3 bases from V and 4 bases from J; bases unmatched to any gene: 3. The CDR3 reads CATSDTSGGSYNEQFF. Written as DNA, the CDR3 is TGTGCCACCAGTGATACTAGCGGGGGGTCTTACAATGAGCAGTTCTTC.

The chain couples TRBV27 to TRBJ2-1; D unresolved. The CDR3 contains 14 residues. Between the trimmed V and J ends, which lost 5 bases and 10 bases, there was a span of 18 bases. Germline V gene lookup returns CDR1 MNHEY and CDR2 SMNVEV (reference sequence). CDR3 coding DNA: TGTGCCAGCAGTCACCTTGACCTTGGTCGAGAGCAGTTCTTC. Its protein product is CASSHLDLGREQFF.

The genes are TRBV11-2 and TRBJ2-1; 9 bases align to TRBD1. V was pared by 1 base and J by 3 bases, with 13 bases of the junction left unmatched. The CDR3 consists of 19 residues. CDR1 is SGHAT and CDR2 is FQNNGV in the germline V gene. CDR3 residues: CASSLVNRDRELIYNEQFF. CDR3 nucleotide sequence: TGTGCCAGCAGCTTAGTCAACCGGGACAGGGAGTTAATCTACAATGAGCAGTTCTTC. Variable domain in full (rest from reference TRBV11-2 and TRBJ2-1): EAGVAQSPRYKIIEKRQSVAFWCNPISGHATLYWYQQILGQGPKLLIQFQNNGVVDDSQLPKDRFSAERLKGVDSTLKIQPAKLEDSAVYLCASSLVNRDRELIYNEQFFGPGTRLTVL.